What follows are 5 T cell receptor beta chains derived from one specimen sequenced in a study of blood T cell repertoires in COVID-19. TCRdb keeps only in-frame clones here, not all; method: immunoSEQ multiplex PCR. The sample holds 30,000 to 35,000 clones, 85% seen once. Sequencing was done on a sample of peripheral blood. The receptors derive from a human donor with acute or convalescent COVID-19. The donor label of this sample is uncertain.

This clone was detected a few times. This chain links TRBV7-3 with TRBJ1-2; tentatively, D is TRBD1 (6 bases). Germline-derived CDR1 and CDR2 are SGHTA and FQGTGA. V was cut by 5 bases and J by 5 bases, with 12 bases left in between. The CDR3 runs 13 residues. The DNA for the CDR3 is TGTGCCAGCAGCCCCGAGGGGGGGTATGGCTACACCTTC. It encodes CASSPEGGYGYTF.

V and J are TRBV19 and TRBJ2-2, with D possibly matching TRBD1 (5 bases). Germline V CDR1 and CDR2: LNHDA, SQIVND (reference sequence). This CDR3 has 14 residues. Between the trimmed V and J ends, which lost 7 bases and 2 bases, there was a span of 11 bases. The CDR3 DNA sequence: TGTGCCAGTACCCAGGGTACCAACACCGGGGAGCTGTTTTTT. This encodes CASTQGTNTGELFF.

The V call is TRBV4-1, the J call TRBJ1-3; a possible D gene is TRBD1 (6 bases). The CDR3 length is 17 residues. Germline CDR1 MGHRA, CDR2 YSYEKL. V dropped 0 bases and J dropped 1 base, with 13 bases sitting between them. The chain's CDR3 is CASSQERGRSSGNTIYF. In DNA, the CDR3 is TGCGCCAGCAGCCAAGAGCGGGGGCGTTCGTCTGGAAACACCATATATTTT.

The genes are TRBV7-2 and TRBJ1-1, with D perhaps matching TRBD1 (6 bases). Trimming left V 0 bases short and J 4 bases short, with 12 bases between. This CDR3 has 15 amino acids. Germline CDR1 reads SGHTA; CDR2 reads FQGNSA. The CDR3 sequence: CASSLALQGRTEAFF. Here the CDR3 DNA reads TGTGCCAGCAGCTTAGCCTTACAGGGTCGCACTGAAGCTTTCTTT.

The V and J genes are TRBV9 and TRBJ2-3; 9 nucleotides match TRBD2. There are 18 residues in the CDR3. Germline CDR1 SGDLS, CDR2 YYNGEE. V lost 0 bases to trimming and J lost 0 bases; unmatched junction nucleotides: 8. CDR3 DNA sequence: TGTGCCAGCAGCGTAGGTGCGGGGGGGGAAGCTAGCACAGATACGCAGTATTTT. As protein: CASSVGAGGEASTDTQYF.